This T cell receptor (beta chain) was captured in a study of STAT5B mutations in CD4+ large granular lymphocyte leukemia. Study observations and caveats: Approximately 25% of private leukemic clonotypes occurred rarely in other patients' non-leukemic repertoires. 8/27 top patient clones versus 2/35 control clones were TRBV06-family.

Buffy coats from healthy blood donors served as controls. Germline values: CDR1 SGHRS, CDR2 YFSETQ. This CDR3 has 14 residues. Trimming at V came to 3 bases and at J to 7 bases, leaving 9 bases not matched to a gene. The survey-level immunoSEQ assay was used. The data were produced by immunoSEQ multiplex PCR, yet TCRdb's version contains in-frame clones alone and is incomplete. Here the sample spans tens of thousands of clones, approximately 90% being singletons. As regards this clone: Its antigen remains unknown.

The sample was CD4+ T cells from blood buffy coats. The rearrangement links TRBV5-1 to TRBJ1-2, with 7 bases lining up with TRBD1. The receptor's source is a human donor in good health. For the CDR3, the DNA is TGCGCCAGCAGCTCCGAGGGGCAGGGGGGTGGCTACACCTTC. Translating it yields CASSSEGQGGGYTF.